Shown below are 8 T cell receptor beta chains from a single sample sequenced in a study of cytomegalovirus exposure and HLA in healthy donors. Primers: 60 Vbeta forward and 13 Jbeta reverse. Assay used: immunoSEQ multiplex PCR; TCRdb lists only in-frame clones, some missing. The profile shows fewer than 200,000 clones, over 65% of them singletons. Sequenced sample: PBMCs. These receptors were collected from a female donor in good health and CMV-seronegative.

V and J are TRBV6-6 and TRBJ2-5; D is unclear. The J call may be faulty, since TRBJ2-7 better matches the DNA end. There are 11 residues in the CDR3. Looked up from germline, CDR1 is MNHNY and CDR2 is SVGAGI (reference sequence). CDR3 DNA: TGTGCCAGCAGTTACACGTACGAGCAGTACTTC. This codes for CASSYTYEQYF.

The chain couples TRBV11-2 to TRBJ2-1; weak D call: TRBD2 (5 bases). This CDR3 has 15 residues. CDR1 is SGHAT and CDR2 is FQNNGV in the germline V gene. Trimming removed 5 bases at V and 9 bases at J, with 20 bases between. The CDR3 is CASSTLSGRWSEQFF. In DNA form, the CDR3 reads TGTGCCAGCAGCACCTTAAGCGGCCGCTGGAGTGAGCAGTTCTTC.

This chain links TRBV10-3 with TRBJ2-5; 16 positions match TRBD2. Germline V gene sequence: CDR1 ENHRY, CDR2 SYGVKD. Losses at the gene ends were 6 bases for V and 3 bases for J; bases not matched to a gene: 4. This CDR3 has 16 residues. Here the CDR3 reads CAIRGTSGGEKETQYF. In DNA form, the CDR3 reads TGTGCCATCAGGGGGACTAGCGGGGGGGAAAAAGAGACCCAGTACTTC.

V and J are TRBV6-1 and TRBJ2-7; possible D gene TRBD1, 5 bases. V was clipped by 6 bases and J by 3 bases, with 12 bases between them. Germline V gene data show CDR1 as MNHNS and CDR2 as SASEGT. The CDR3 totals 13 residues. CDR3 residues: CASRPRQHYEQYF. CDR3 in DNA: TGTGCCAGCAGGCCCAGACAGCACTACGAGCAGTACTTC.

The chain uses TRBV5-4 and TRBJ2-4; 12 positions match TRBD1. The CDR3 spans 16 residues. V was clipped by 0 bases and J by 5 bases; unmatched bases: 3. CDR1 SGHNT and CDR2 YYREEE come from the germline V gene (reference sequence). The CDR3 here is CASSLAGTGGQNIQYF. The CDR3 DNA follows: TGTGCCAGCAGCTTGGCCGGGACAGGGGGCCAAAACATTCAGTACTTC.

The CDR3 loop reads CASQADGYTF. CDR3 coding DNA: TGTGCCAGCCAGGCAGATGGCTACACCTTC. V is TRBV7-9 and J is TRBJ1-2; D gene unclear. V shed 8 bases and J shed 6 bases, with 7 bases lying between them. CDR3 length: 10 residues. In germline, CDR1 is SEHNR, CDR2 FQNEAQ (reference sequence). The full variable domain, its missing parts supplied by reference TRBV7-9 and TRBJ1-2, is DTGVSQNPRHKITKRGQNVTFRCDPISEHNRLYWYRQTLGQGPEFLTYFQNEAQLEKSRLLSDRFSAERPKGSFSTLEIQRTEQGDSAMYLCASQADGYTFGSGTRLTVV.

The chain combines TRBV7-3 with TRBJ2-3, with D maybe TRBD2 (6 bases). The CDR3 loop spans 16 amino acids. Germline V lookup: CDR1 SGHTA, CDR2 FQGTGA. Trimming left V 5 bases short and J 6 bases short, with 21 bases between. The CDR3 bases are TGTGCCAGCAGCCCACATTTAGCGGAGAAGGTTGATACGCAGTATTTT. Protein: CASSPHLAEKVDTQYF.

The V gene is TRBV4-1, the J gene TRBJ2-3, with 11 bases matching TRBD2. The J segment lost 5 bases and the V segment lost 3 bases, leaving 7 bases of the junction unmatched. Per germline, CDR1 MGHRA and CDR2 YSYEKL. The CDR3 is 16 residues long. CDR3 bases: TGCGCCAGCAGCCAGTCCCTAGCGGGAGGCATAGATACGCAGTATTTT. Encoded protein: CASSQSLAGGIDTQYF.